The source of this T cell receptor (beta chain) is a study of cytomegalovirus exposure and HLA in healthy donors. Study in general: Assignment to the Caucasian-associated ancestry cluster applied to 81% of the approximately 400 genotyped donors.

Study outcomes and limitations: An analysis that was carried out later associated fewer than 20,000 TCR beta sequences with HLA alleles at 0.05 false discovery rate. Exclusion as indistinguishable affected some V segments, including TRBV6-2 and TRBV6-3. Highly shared variants forming one cluster were likely a sequencing artifact.

J lost 5 bases, V lost 3 bases, and 6 bases had no gene match. The CDR3 loop spans 16 amino acids. Germline CDR1 MNHNY, CDR2 SVGAGI (reference sequence). Turning to this clone: Antigen: not known.

The PCR was carried out with 60 Vbeta primers and 13 Jbeta primers. Repertoires were generated with immunoSEQ multiplex PCR, while TCRdb's copy carries only in-frame clones and drops some. The sample includes about 190,000 clones, about four fifths of them seen just once. This sequence originates from a man under 40 in good health and CMV-seropositive. The chain joins TRBV6-6 to TRBJ2-7; TRBD2 agrees at 14 bases. The specimen was PBMCs. The CDR3, as DNA: TGTGCCAGCAGTTATGGGACTAGCGGGAGTGTCAACGAGCAGTACTTC. It is translated as CASSYGTSGSVNEQYF.